This T cell receptor beta chain was recorded in a study of cytomegalovirus exposure and HLA in healthy donors listed by TCRdb under 2017. In the study overall: An earlier analysis of around 600 of the donors reported 276 Gb of sequence data and 117 million unique TCR beta sequences from about 179 million T cells. Typing coverage varied by locus: roughly 629-640 donors for A, B, C, DRB1 and DQB1; some 520 for DQA1; nearly 610 for DPA1; roughly 450 for DPB1. All discovery cohort repertoires had been generated on a single sequencing platform. Donor age, sex, ethnicity and CMV serostatus were compiled alongside the repertoire data. To study patterns of TCR occurrence, a later analysis re-analyzed previously published TCR beta repertoires from several hundred donors and added high-resolution HLA genotyping. The study aimed to test whether cataloging public T cell receptors could reveal signatures of past pathogen exposure. An early release covering roughly 600 HLA-typed donors comprised approximately 300 gigabases of sequencing data and about 90 million unique TCR sequences. To predict cytomegalovirus infection status, the study brought together high-throughput TCR immunosequencing, statistical association of individual TCRs with disease status, and machine learning. To decide whether each TCR beta V gene segment behaved as functional or pseudogenic, an earlier analysis of some 600 of the donors relied on high-throughput TCR beta sequencing. Roughly five DR-DQ haplotypes were handled as single units for association and clustering because linkage in the cohort was strong. Both class I and class II loci were covered by HLA typing, at four-digit resolution. The later analysis used no new phenotypic data to find candidate immune exposures, relying instead on TCR beta sequences and their occurrence across donors. A later genetic analysis took genome-wide SNP genotypes for about 65% of the 666 donors and used that subset as a discovery cohort. Among about 410 genotyped donors of the cohort, an average of approximately 240,000 unique TCR beta nucleotide sequences was sequenced per donor, of which roughly 17% were non-productive. Using immunosequencing, the study profiled T cell repertoires from approximately 700 subjects and related those repertoires to cytomegalovirus serostatus. The genetic ancestry cluster associated with self-reported Caucasian donors included approximately 85% of the roughly 390 genotyped donors. A separate validation cohort of more than 100 different subjects was used in addition to the roughly 640-subject first cohort.

CDR1 MNHEY and CDR2 SMNVEV were looked up in the germline V gene (reference sequence). The CDR3 starts with the cysteine, ends with the phenylalanine, and has 12 residues. Only the CDR3 portion is preserved as DNA: 36 bases, with reading frame beginning at the first base. The germline V and J ends show losses of 5 bases and 6 bases respectively, and no gene match explains 3 bases of the junction. The investigation overall reported the following: Roughly uniform sequencing depth across donors was assumed in presence/absence analyses, although this assumption may not hold. Most TCR sequences were observed very rarely across donors, whereas some public TCRs were present in many individuals. Assigning TCR associations to individual alleles was difficult when HLA alleles, especially DR and DQ, strongly co-occurred. Some IMGT-functional V segments, including TRBV6-2 and TRBV6-3, could not be told apart with the 87-base-pair reads, so those segments were excluded. Compared with the approximately 670-donor mean, donors in an Asian-associated ancestry cluster had fewer N-insertions in productive TCRs, according to a later genetic analysis. The only immune exposure information available for the cohort was CMV serostatus. In vitro tests confirmed that a few of the cytomegalovirus-associated TCR beta chains recognize cytomegalovirus antigens. In an earlier analysis of some 500 of the donors, most TCR beta V segments appeared in productive rearrangements about 87% or about 30% of the time, broadly matching IMGT annotations. The study gave a list of 150 to 200 TCR beta chains associated with cytomegalovirus. Only TCR beta chains were sequenced in this cohort, and the absence of alpha or paired-chain data limited detectable features. HLA typing was unavailable for some donors at each locus, so association tests used only the typed subset. According to a later analysis, parvovirus B19, influenza, CMV and Epstein-Barr virus appeared linked to several top co-occurrence clusters. Most CMV-associated TCR beta chains appeared to be HLA-restricted in a later analysis, and the HLA associations seemed to be driven largely by CMV exposure. In a later genetic analysis, a missense DCLRE1C variant was associated with V-gene and J-gene trimming of TCR beta chains, and the association was replicated in an independent cohort. Specific HLA alleles were associated with roughly 16,000 TCR beta sequences at a false discovery rate of 0.05 in a later analysis. A further reported finding was that TCR beta sequences accurately predicted the HLA-A and HLA-B alleles for most subjects in the first cohort. A cluster of highly shared sequence variants was judged likely to represent a technical artifact of the sequencing pipeline. In a later analysis, HLA-associated TCR beta chains were found to be more clonally expanded and to have lower generation probabilities than equally common non-associated chains. According to a later analysis, TCR association rates differed among HLA loci, with DRB1 alleles showing the most associated TCRs and HLA-C alleles showing the fewest. Linkage disequilibrium might explain the correlated functional status among segregating V segments, but an unknown experimental factor could not be excluded. In both the original and validation cohorts, the classifier was reported to diagnose cytomegalovirus status with high specificity and sensitivity. According to the authors, the approach could potentially be generalized to other disease states and immunological phenotypes. Approximately 18 rarely observed V segments, including chromosome 9 orphons, were excluded from the earlier analysis of about 500 of the donors because counts were too low.

With respect to this clone: Its antigen remains undetermined. The sample holds no much larger clone one base away, and base qualities are not on file.

The cohort consisted of 666 healthy bone marrow donors. All cohort members were sampled while nominally healthy, although unrecorded immune exposures were likely present. The donor was CMV seronegative and was included in the group of 352 seronegative cohort members. A peripheral blood sample was collected from each donor, and TCR beta sequencing was performed on peripheral blood mononuclear cells. The Qiagen DNeasy Blood Extraction Kit was used to extract genomic DNA from the blood cell samples. Library prep was done by the immunoSEQ multiplex PCR assay. A mixture of 60 forward primers for TCR Vbeta segments and 13 reverse primers for TCR Jbeta segments was used in the multiplex PCR. The CDR3 region of rearranged TCR beta genes was amplified from genomic DNA with a multiplex PCR assay. On the Illumina HiSeq System, the amplified TCR beta libraries were sequenced as 87-base-pair reads. The paper's processing steps were these. In a later analysis, around 80 million unique TCR beta chains were counted across the roughly 700 repertoires, and around 10 million of these chains were shared by at least two donors. Raw reads were error-corrected and collapsed into unique sequences by a nearest-neighbor algorithm in which closely related sequences were merged to remove PCR and sequencing errors. To assign V, D and J gene segments, CDR3 sequences were aligned to IMGT reference sequences. For a sequence to be retained, at least a six-nucleotide match to both a V gene segment and a J gene segment was required. Rearrangements were classified as productive when the CDR3 lacked stop codons and remained in frame with V and J, and all other rearrangements were classified as non-productive. Following IMGT convention, CDR3 was defined as the stretch from the second conserved V-encoded cysteine up to the conserved J-encoded phenylalanine. In an earlier analysis of more than 550 of the donors, sequences lacking an unambiguous match to a single V gene segment were excluded. In an earlier analysis of 450 to 700 of the donors, V segments were called functional above 56.7% productive rearrangements and were called segregating when the between-donor standard deviation exceeded 5%. A statistical classification framework was built for diagnosing cytomegalovirus status from the catalog of TCR beta chain sequences. A later analysis assigned V and J genes by comparing TCR nucleotide sequences with IMGT/GENE-DB human TR gene sequences. A later analysis assigned CDR3 sequences and most-parsimonious VDJ recombination scenarios with the TCRdist pipeline. In a later analysis, every TCR beta chain was defined by the combination of its CDR3 amino acid sequence and its V-gene family, and reads without a unique V-gene family were dropped. A later analysis removed roughly 590 highly shared, low-generation-probability nucleotide sequences to deal with suspected cross-contamination and a sequencing artifact. In a later analysis, a clonal expansion index for each public chain was calculated from normalized within-repertoire ranks of inferred template counts. In a later analysis, generation probabilities were computed using a VDJ recombination model fitted to out-of-frame rearrangements, and the results were checked against IGoR. Hypergeometric tests were used in a later analysis to score TCR-TCR, TCR-HLA and TCR-CMV co-occurrence, with a repertoire-size bias correction applied to the TCR pairs. A later analysis estimated false discovery rates by permuting HLA or CMV assignments 20 times. In a later analysis, co-occurring TCRs were grouped using DBSCAN, with TCRdist sequence similarity added in when clustering inside HLA-allele-positive subsets. Repertoires with fewer than 30,000 or more than 120,000 public chains were left out of co-occurrence clustering, as were five repertoires with anomalous nucleotide sharing. TCRdb's version of the immuneACCESS table is confined to in-frame rearrangements and falls short of the full clone set. An unresolved V gene accounts for under half of the shortfall where checked; the remainder is of unknown origin. V, J and clone size are taken as reported in that table, and D and trimming were inferred from the DNA itself. Recorded for this sample are more than 90,000 clones; approximately 75% of them occurred a single time. The biggest ten clones account for approximately 2% of the sample.

This sequence originates from a woman aged 40 to 55 in good health and CMV-seronegative. Input material: PBMCs. The chain is encoded by TRBV27 joined to TRBJ2-7, and TRBD2 aligns with 8 junction nucleotides. The DNA reads TGTGCCAGCAGTGGCCGGGGGGGCGAGCAGTACTTC. Translated, it reads CASSGRGGEQYF.